This T cell receptor (beta chain) was documented in a study of beta chain features in type 1 diabetes. Study-wide results and caveats: VDJ junctions sequenced from type 1 diabetes patients showed fewer insertions and more deletions. In these data, an HLA type influence on TCRB rearrangement remained unresolved.

Expressed TCRB transcripts got sequenced, as all isolated RNA was reverse transcribed. Libraries were prepared by immunoSEQ multiplex PCR; TCRdb keeps only in-frame clonotypes and omits some of them. The table lists fewer than 400,000 clones, around 7.6% of them singletons. This clone was detected a few times. Its antigen remains unidentified. J lost 4 bases, V lost 5 bases, and 9 bases had no gene match. Germline CDR1 and CDR2: SEHNR and FQNEAQ (reference sequence). The CDR3 length is 16 residues. The sequencing sample was made of central memory CD4+ T cells from blood. The rearrangement uses TRBV7-9 and TRBJ2-1, with 9 bases lining up with TRBD2. This sequence was found in a woman in her late teens or twenties in good health. The CDR3 protein is CASSPQETSGYNEQFF. CDR3 DNA: TGTGCCAGCAGCCCCCAAGAGACTAGCGGATACAATGAGCAGTTCTTC.